This TCR beta chain was recorded in a study of blood T cell repertoires in COVID-19. Study as a whole: From the United States, Italy and Spain came samples of acute and convalescent COVID-19. Sources were T cells, B-cell-depleted T cells, or PBMCs; the material itself was cDNA or gDNA.

This clone was observed a single time. Original methodology: Estimation of nucleated cell counts was performed using reference gene primer amplification. Sequenced by immunoSEQ multiplex PCR; TCRdb stores in-frame clones only, minus some. D and trimming were read from the DNA, whereas the V and J calls and clone size are those reported in that table. The data contain about 190,000 clones, roughly 82% of them seen just once; the ten biggest clones take up under 5.5%. Germline values: CDR1 KGHDR, CDR2 SFDVKD. V dropped 6 bases and J dropped 0; count of bases not matched to a gene: 5. This CDR3 is built from 15 residues.

The receptor's source is a young woman with acute or convalescent COVID-19. V usage is TRBV24-1 and J usage is TRBJ1-1; 8 bases are a match to TRBD1. Sequencing used peripheral blood. DNA of the CDR3: TGTGCCACCAGTAAAGGGACAGGTATGAACACTGAAGCTTTCTTT. Its translation: CATSKGTGMNTEAFF.